Each of the 5 T cell receptor beta chains below was sequenced from the same sample in a study of CXCR3-negative and CXCR3-positive naive CD8 T cells. Overall study results and limits: Naive cells that were CXCR3-positive had more hydrophobic TRB CDR3s (compared with CXCR3-negative naive cells).

The authors made the TRB cDNA libraries by 5' RACE using UMI labels. From the 5' RACE reads, TCRdb lists one entry per CDR3 protein and no DNA. Found here are around 130,000 distinct CDR3 sequences; the top ten clones hold 0.5% to 0.7%. The antigens for these receptors are not known. Sample: naive CXCR3+ CD8+ T cells from blood. The subset was: CD45RO-CCR7+CD27+CD95- naive CD8+ T cells expressing CXCR3 (TNR3+). The receptor source for this set is a human donor in good health. Some clones in this sample may be carry-over from other donors' samples.

V usage is TRBV6-6 and J usage is TRBJ2-7; TCRdb names TRBD1, which stays unverified in the absence of DNA. The CDR3 has 14 residues. Germline V gene data show CDR1 as MNHNY and CDR2 as SVGAGI (reference sequence). The CDR3 region is CASSYQGIQYEQYF.

The rearrangement uses TRBV28 and TRBJ1-5; TCRdb calls TRBD1, which cannot be checked without DNA. Germline loops: CDR1 MDHEN, CDR2 SYDVKM. The CDR3 consists of 15 residues. CDR3 in amino acids: CASSLDRDSNQPQHF.

V gene TRBV5-4 combines with J gene TRBJ2-4; TCRdb returns TRBD2, unconfirmable since there is no DNA. Germline assignment: CDR1 SGHNT and CDR2 YYREEE (reference sequence). The CDR3 has 15 amino acids. CDR3: CASSFEGGGKNIQYF. Full variable domain (missing parts from reference TRBV5-4 and TRBJ2-4): ETGVTQSPTHLIKTRGQQVTLRCSSQSGHNTVSWYQQALGQGPQFIFQYYREEENGRGNFPPRFSGLQFPNYSSELNVNALELDDSALYLCASSFEGGGKNIQYFGAGTRLSVL.

This chain connects TRBV20-1 to TRBJ1-3; checking the TCRdb D call of TRBD1 is not possible without DNA. The CDR3 length is 17 residues. Germline assignment: CDR1 DFQATT and CDR2 SNEGSKA (reference sequence). CDR3 region: CSARGRRQGDSGNTIYF.

The rearrangement joins TRBV7-9 to TRBJ1-1; the TCRdb D gene call, TRBD1, has no DNA to confirm it. The CDR3 consists of 15 residues. Germline V gene lookup returns CDR1 SEHNR and CDR2 FQNEAQ (reference sequence). The CDR3 is CASSVPGQGITEAFF.